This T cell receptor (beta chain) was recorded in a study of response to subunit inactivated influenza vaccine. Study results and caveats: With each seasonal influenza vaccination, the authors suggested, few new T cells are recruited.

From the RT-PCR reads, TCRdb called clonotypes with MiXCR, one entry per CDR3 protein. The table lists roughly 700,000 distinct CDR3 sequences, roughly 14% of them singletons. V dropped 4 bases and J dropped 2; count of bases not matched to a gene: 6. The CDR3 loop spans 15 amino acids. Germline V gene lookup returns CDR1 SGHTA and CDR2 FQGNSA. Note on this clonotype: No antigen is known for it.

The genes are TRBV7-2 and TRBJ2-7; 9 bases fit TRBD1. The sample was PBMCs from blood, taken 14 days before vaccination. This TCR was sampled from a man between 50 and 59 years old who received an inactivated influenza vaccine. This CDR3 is CASSSTGTGTYEQYF. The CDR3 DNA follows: TGTGCCAGCAGCTCAACCGGGACAGGGACCTACGAGCAGTACTTC.